Sequencing of this TCR beta chain was carried out in a study of early T cells in non-severe SARS-CoV-2 infection. Study information: Sequencing input comprised bulk RNA from unsorted whole blood; chain pairing was not available.

Individual cDNA molecules were tagged with unique molecular identifiers. TCRdb used MiXCR to reprocess the 5' RACE reads, holding one entry per CDR3 protein. The sample carries around 83,000 distinct CDR3 sequences, around 12% recorded once. Study findings and constraints: VDJdb matching skewed toward anti-spike CD8 responses, missing private and CD4 specificities.

The V end lost 5 bases, the J end lost 9 bases, and 11 bases lay between the germline ends. This CDR3 spans 11 amino acids. This clonotype came up many times. Antigen: not known. The specimen comprised whole blood, sampled at baseline. This receptor was taken from an adult who was a healthcare worker with PCR-confirmed SARS-CoV-2 infection or an uninfected control (not recorded which). The chain uses TRBV12-3 or TRBV12-4 and TRBJ2-7, with D tentatively TRBD1 or TRBD2 (5 bases each). Here the CDR3 reads CASSLMGVQYF. CDR3 in DNA: TGTGCCAGCAGTCTAATGGGGGTGCAGTACTTC.